This is a list of T cell receptor beta chains from one sample in a study of blood T cells in healthy people across ages. Via MiXCR, TCRdb re-called the 5' RACE reads, giving one row per CDR3 protein. The profile shows hundreds of thousands of distinct CDR3 sequences, 24% of them singletons. The sample was also reused in another study, on T cells of mothers and their children.

The sample consisted of blood. The receptors shown here come from a boy between 10 and 17 years old in good health. CDR3s include the opening cysteine and the closing phenylalanine or tryptophan. Fields, in order: D gene, V gene, clone size, J gene, CDR3 protein, CDR3 DNA. A D gene is named only where the DNA matches it firmly. The size of a clone is reported for some rows only, either as once, few or many, or as a class for expanded clones.

-	TRBV21-1	-	TRBJ2-7	CASRLPGLAGAAVYEQYF	TGTGCCAGCAGGCTTCCGGGACTAGCGGGAGCAGCCGTCTACGAGCAGTACTTC
TRBD2	TRBV7-9	few	TRBJ2-1	CASSLGIGLGLNEQFF	TGTGCCAGCAGCTTAGGAATCGGACTAGGCCTCAATGAGCAGTTCTTC
TRBD1	TRBV6-2/TRBV6-3	-	TRBJ2-1	CASSEGQGWNEQFF	TGTGCCAGCAGTGAGGGACAGGGTTGGAATGAGCAGTTCTTC
-	TRBV14	-	TRBJ1-4	CASSQIGEKLFF	TGTGCCAGCAGCCAGATTGGCGAAAAACTGTTTTTT
TRBD1	TRBV28	-	TRBJ2-3	CASSAAGQGSTDAQYF	TGTGCCAGCAGTGCCGCCGGACAGGGGAGCACAGATGCGCAGTATTTT
-	TRBV18	few	TRBJ1-4	CASSPLRDEKLFF	TGTGCCAGCTCACCACTCAGGGATGAAAAACTGTTTTTT
-	TRBV28	-	TRBJ1-5	CASRLGRRAGNQPQHF	TGTGCCAGCCGACTCGGACGGAGGGCAGGCAATCAGCCCCAGCATTTT
-	TRBV4-3	-	TRBJ2-2	CASSHRSGELFF	TGCGCCAGCAGCCATCGGAGCGGGGAGCTGTTTTTT
TRBD1	TRBV7-2	-	TRBJ2-7	CASSRTPGQPYF	TGTGCCAGCAGCCGGACACCGGGACAGCCTTACTTC
-	TRBV29-1	-	TRBJ1-3	CSVSFGNTIYF	TGCAGCGTTTCTTTTGGAAACACCATATATTTT
-	TRBV27	-	TRBJ2-5	CASSERSQGTQYF	TGTGCCAGCAGTGAGCGGTCGCAAGGGACCCAGTACTTC
TRBD1	TRBV5-1	-	TRBJ1-4	CASSLGQGSGEKLFF	TGCGCCAGCAGCCTCGGACAGGGAAGTGGGGAAAAACTGTTTTTT
-	TRBV2	-	TRBJ2-5	CASSEGGDRQETQYF	TGTGCCAGCAGTGAAGGGGGAGACAGACAAGAGACCCAGTACTTC
-	TRBV18	-	TRBJ2-6	CASSPKGTGANVLNF	TGTGCCAGCTCACCGAAGGGGACTGGGGCCAACGTCCTGAATTTC
TRBD2	TRBV6-5	-	TRBJ2-1	CASSWGLAGGLGNEQFF	TGTGCCAGCAGCTGGGGACTAGCGGGGGGCCTTGGCAATGAGCAGTTCTTC